This T cell receptor beta chain was identified during a study of T cells in Graves' hyperthyroidism and ophthalmopathy. CDR1 is SNHLY, CDR2 FYNNEI, per germline. The CDR3 consists of 13 residues. The germline V and J ends were trimmed by 7 bases and 5 bases, with 12 bases remaining between them. Notes on the study in general: Among thyroid clonotypes expanded above 0.001, most also appeared in blood.

This clonotype has ten or more counts. Antigen: not known. Uncontrolled infection, other autoimmune disease, pregnancy or lactation barred patients from enrollment. Diagnosing involved the use of clinical symptoms, serum thyroxine and TRAb, thyroid ultrasound and orbital computed tomography. Predating any ophthalmopathy symptoms, the blood sample was taken at first hyperthyroidism diagnosis. TCR beta CDR3 region amplification was performed from RNA transcripts. First-round RT-PCR targeting the TCR CDR3 was performed with the HTBI primer set. Each CDR3 protein is one row after TCRdb ran MiXCR on the multiplex PCR reads. The sample contains around 240,000 distinct CDR3 sequences, roughly 15% of which appear only once.

The clonotype originates from a woman aged 40 to 55 with Graves' hyperthyroidism that later progressed to Graves' ophthalmopathy. Sequencing input: blood. The gene calls are TRBV2 and TRBJ1-5, with a tentative D call TRBD1 (6 bases). The CDR3 DNA reads TGTGCCAGCAAAGGGGGATGGGATCAGCCCCAGCATTTT. Amino acid sequence: CASKGGWDQPQHF.